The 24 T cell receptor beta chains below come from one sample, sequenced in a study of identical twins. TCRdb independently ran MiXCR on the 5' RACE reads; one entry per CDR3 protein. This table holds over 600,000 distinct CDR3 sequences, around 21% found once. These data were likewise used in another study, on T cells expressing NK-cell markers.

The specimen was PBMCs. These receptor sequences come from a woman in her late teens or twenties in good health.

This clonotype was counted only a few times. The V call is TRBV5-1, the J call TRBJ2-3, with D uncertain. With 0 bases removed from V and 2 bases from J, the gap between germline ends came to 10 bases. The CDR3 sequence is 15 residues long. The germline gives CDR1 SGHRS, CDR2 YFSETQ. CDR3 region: CASSLAVPATDTQYF. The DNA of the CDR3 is TGCGCCAGCAGCTTGGCGGTCCCGGCCACAGATACGCAGTATTTT.

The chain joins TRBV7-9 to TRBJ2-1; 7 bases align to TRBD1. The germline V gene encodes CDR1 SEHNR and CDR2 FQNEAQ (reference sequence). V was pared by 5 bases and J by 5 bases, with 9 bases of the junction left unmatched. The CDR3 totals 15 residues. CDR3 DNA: TGTGCCAGCAGCCGCCCGGACAGGACCAACAATGAGCAGTTCTTC. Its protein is CASSRPDRTNNEQFF.

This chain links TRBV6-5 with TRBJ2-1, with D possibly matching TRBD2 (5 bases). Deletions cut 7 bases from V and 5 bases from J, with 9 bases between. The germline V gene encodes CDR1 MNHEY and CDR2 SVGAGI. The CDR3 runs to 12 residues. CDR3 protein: CASKRRHNEQFF. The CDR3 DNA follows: TGTGCCAGCAAGAGGAGGCACAATGAGCAGTTCTTC.

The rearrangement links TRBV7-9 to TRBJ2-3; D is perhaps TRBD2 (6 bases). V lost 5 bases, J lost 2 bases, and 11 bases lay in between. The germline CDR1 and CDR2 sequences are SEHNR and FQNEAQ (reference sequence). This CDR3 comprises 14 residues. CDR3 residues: CASSPRENTDTQYF. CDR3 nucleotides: TGTGCCAGCAGCCCCCGGGAGAACACAGATACGCAGTATTTT.

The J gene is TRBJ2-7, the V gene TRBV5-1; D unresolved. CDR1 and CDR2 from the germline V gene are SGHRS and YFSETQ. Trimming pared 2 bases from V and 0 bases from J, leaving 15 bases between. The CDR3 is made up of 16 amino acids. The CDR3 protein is CASSFLGLPGSYEQYF. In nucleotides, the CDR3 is TGCGCCAGCAGCTTCCTTGGCCTTCCGGGCTCCTACGAGCAGTACTTC. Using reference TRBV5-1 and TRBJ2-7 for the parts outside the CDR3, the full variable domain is KAGVTQTPRYLIKTRGQQVTLSCSPISGHRSVSWYQQTPGQGLQFLFEYFSETQRNKGNFPGRFSGRQFSNSRSEMNVSTLELGDSALYLCASSFLGLPGSYEQYFGPGTRLTVT.

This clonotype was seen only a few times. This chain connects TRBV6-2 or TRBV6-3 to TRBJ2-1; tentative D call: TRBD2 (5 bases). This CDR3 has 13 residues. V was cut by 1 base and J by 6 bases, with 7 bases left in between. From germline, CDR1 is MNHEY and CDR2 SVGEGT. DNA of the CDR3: TGTGCCAGCAGTTACTTCAGCGGCAATGAGCAGTTCTTC. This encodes CASSYFSGNEQFF.

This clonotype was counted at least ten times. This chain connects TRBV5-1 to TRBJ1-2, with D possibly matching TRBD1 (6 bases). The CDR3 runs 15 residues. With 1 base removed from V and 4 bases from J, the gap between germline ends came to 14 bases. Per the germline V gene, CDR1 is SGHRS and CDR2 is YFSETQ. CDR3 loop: CASSLSGDYIYGYTF. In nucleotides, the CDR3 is TGCGCCAGCAGCTTGTCAGGGGATTATATCTATGGCTACACCTTC.

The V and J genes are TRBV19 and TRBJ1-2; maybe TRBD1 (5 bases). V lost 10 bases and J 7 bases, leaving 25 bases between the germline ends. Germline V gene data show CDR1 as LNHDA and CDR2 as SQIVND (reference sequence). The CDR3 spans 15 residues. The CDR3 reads CATGSPGSMLLGYTF. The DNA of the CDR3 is TGTGCCACCGGTTCCCCAGGGTCCATGCTTCTTGGCTACACCTTC.

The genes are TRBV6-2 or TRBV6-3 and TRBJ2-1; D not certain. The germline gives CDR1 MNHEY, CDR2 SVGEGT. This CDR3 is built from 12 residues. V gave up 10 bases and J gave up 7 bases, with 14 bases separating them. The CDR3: CATTRPDNEQFF. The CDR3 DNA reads TGTGCCACCACCCGTCCGGATAATGAGCAGTTCTTC.

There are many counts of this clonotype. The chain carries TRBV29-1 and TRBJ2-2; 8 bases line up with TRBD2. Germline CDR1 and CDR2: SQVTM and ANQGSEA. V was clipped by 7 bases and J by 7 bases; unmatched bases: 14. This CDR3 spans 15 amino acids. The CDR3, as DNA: TGCAGCGCCGAGAGGCGGGGGGCCAACGGCGGGGAGCTGTTTTTT. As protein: CSAERRGANGGELFF.

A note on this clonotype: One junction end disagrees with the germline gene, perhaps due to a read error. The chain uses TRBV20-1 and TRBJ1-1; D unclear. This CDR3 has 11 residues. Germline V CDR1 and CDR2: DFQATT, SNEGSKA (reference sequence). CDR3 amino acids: CSASDGRPEAF. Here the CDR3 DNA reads TGCAGTGCTTCGGACGGGCGGCCGGAGGCTTTT.

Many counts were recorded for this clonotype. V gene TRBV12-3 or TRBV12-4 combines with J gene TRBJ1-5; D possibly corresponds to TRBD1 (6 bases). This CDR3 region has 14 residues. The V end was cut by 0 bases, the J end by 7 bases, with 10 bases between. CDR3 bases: TGTGCCAGCAGTTTAGCCGGGGGGGGCCAGCCCCAGCATTTT. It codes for CASSLAGGGQPQHF.

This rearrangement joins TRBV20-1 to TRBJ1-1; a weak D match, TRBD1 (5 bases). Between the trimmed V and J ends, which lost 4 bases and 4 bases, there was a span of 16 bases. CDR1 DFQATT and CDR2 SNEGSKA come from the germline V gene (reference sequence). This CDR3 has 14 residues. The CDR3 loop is CSAMGVPGSTEAFF. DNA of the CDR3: TGCAGTGCTATGGGGGTGCCGGGTAGCACTGAAGCTTTCTTT.

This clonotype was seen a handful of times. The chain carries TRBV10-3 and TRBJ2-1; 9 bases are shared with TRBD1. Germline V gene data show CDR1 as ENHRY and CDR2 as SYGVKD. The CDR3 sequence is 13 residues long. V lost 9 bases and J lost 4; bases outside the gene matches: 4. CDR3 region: CAIPGQGYNEQFF. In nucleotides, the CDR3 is TGTGCCATTCCGGGACAGGGATACAATGAGCAGTTCTTC.

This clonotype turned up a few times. In DNA form, the CDR3 reads TGCAGTGCTCATCGCCGACAGGAAAGTTTAACAGATACGCAGTATTTT. Its translation is CSAHRRQESLTDTQYF. The chain recombines TRBV20-1 with TRBJ2-3; maybe TRBD1 (6 bases). The CDR3 runs to 16 residues. Germline-derived CDR1 and CDR2 are DFQATT and SNEGSKA (reference sequence). The V end was cut by 5 bases, the J end by 3 bases, with 21 bases between.

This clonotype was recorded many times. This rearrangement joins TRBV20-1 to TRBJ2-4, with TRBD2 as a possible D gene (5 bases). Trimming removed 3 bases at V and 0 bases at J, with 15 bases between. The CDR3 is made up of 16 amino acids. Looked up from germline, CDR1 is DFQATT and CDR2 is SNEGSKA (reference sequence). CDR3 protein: CSASAPGIAAKNIQYF. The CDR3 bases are TGCAGTGCTAGTGCGCCGGGAATAGCAGCCAAAAACATTCAGTACTTC.

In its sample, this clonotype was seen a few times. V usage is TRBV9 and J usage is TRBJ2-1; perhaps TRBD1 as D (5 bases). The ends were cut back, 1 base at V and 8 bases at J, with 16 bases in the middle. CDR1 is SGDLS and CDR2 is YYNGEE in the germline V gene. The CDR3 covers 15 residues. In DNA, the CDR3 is TGTGCCAGCAGCGTACGGAGTCAGGGAACAGATGAGCAGTTCTTC. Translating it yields CASSVRSQGTDEQFF. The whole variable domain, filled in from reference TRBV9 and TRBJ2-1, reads DSGVTQTPKHLITATGQRVTLRCSPRSGDLSVYWYQQSLDQGLQFLIQYYNGEERAKGNILERFSAQQFPDLHSELNLSSLELGDSALYFCASSVRSQGTDEQFFGPGTRLTVL.

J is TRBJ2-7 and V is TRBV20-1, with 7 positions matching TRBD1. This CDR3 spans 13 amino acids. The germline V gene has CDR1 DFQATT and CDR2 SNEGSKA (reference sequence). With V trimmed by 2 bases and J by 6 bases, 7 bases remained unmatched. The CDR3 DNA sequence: TGCAGTGCTAGAATAGGACAGGTGGGCGAGCAGTACTTC. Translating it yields CSARIGQVGEQYF.

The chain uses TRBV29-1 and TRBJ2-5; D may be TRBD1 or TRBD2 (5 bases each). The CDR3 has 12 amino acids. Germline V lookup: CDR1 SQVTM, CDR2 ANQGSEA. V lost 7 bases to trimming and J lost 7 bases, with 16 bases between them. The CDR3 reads CSARGVFGTQYF. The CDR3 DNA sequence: TGCAGCGCCCGAGGGGTCTTTGGGACCCAGTACTTC.

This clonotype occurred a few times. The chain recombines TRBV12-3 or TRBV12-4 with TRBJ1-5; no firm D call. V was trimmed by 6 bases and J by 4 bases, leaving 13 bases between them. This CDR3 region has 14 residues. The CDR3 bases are TGTGCCAGCAGCCTAACTAGTGGTAATCAGCCCCAGCATTTT. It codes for CASSLTSGNQPQHF.

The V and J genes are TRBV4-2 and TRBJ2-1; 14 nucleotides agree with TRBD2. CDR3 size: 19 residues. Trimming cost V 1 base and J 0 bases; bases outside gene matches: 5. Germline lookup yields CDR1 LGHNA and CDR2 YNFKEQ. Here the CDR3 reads CASSQVGLAGAHSYNEQFF. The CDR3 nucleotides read TGTGCCAGCAGCCAAGTGGGACTAGCGGGAGCCCACTCCTACAATGAGCAGTTCTTC.

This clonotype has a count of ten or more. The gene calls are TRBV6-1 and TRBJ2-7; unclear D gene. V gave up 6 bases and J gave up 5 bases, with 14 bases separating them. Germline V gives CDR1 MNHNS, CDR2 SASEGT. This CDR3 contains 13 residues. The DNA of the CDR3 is TGTGCCAGCAGCGACCTCTTAGTGGACGAGCAGTACTTC. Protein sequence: CASSDLLVDEQYF.

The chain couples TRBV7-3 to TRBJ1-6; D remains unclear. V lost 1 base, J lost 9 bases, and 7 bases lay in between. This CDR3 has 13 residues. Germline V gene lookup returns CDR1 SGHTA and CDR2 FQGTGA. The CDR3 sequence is CASSLNGVSPLHF. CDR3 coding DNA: TGTGCCAGCAGCTTAAATGGTGTTTCACCCCTCCACTTT.

This chain's CDR3 is CASTGTSGREDTQYF. The CDR3 DNA is TGCGCCAGCACCGGGACTAGCGGGAGGGAAGATACGCAGTATTTT. The chain has TRBV4-3 and TRBJ2-3, with 16 bases aligning to TRBD2. J was trimmed by 5 bases and V by 7 bases; bases with no gene match: 3. This CDR3 region has 15 residues. CDR1 and CDR2 (germline): LGHNA, YSLEER.